The T cell receptor beta chain described here comes from a study of tumor-infiltrating lymphocytes in primary liver carcinoma (dated by TCRdb to about 2017). Regarding the research as a whole: Between November 2015 and early 2016, five patients in China with histopathologically diagnosed primary liver carcinoma had their tumors surgically resected. Hepatocellular carcinoma (four) or combined HCC and intrahepatic cholangiocarcinoma (one) was present in the five patients, who were three men and two women aged 30 to 69 years. The five patients had tumors staged T1-T3 N0M0, with maximum diameters ranging from 4.2 to 10 cm. Roughly 3.65 to 7.5 million productive TCRbeta reads were obtained per sample, and no significant difference in read depth was found between tissue types. Across five regions of each liver tumor, along with adjacent normal tissue and blood, the study brought together TCRbeta repertoire sequencing, expression microarrays and whole-exome sequencing. A total of some 35 specimens from 5 patients underwent TCRbeta repertoire sequencing, comprising around 25 tumor regions, 5 adjacent noncancerous liver tissues and 5 peripheral blood samples. Reproducibility between technical replicate repertoires was high, with correlation coefficients above 0.95 and mean shared-clone rates approximately 0.88.

Relative to germline, V is 4 bases shorter and J is 1 base shorter, with 24 bases between their ends. The CDR3 covers 19 residues, taking in both the cysteine and the phenylalanine. Just CDR3 DNA is preserved here, 57 bases in frame from base 1. From a lookup of the germline V gene (reference sequence), CDR1 and CDR2 are SGHAT and FQDESV. Blood RNA was extracted from unsorted whole blood with TRIzol reagent; germline DNA came from the DNeasy Blood & Tissue kit. Patients had chronic HBV infection and were treatment-naive at sampling. Approximately 4 milliliters of peripheral blood were collected into K2EDTA tubes before surgery. Starting from approximately 500 ng total RNA, TCRbeta-specific cDNA was produced by reverse transcription with a constant-region primer and ProtoScript II reverse transcriptase. Three nested multiplex PCR rounds, following a slightly modified ARM-PCR procedure, were used to build the TCRbeta libraries. The first two PCR rounds used multiplex TRBV1-TRBV30 forward primers with a Cbeta reverse primer, each for about 9 cycles. Sample barcodes and Illumina adapters were added in a final 25-cycle PCR using Deep VentR polymerase. Before sequencing, amplicons of 200-500 bp were gel-purified using a QIAquick gel extraction kit. TCRbeta amplicons were sequenced on an Illumina HiSeq 2500 with 250-bp paired-end reads. On the authors' methods: Reads were quality-trimmed with Trimmomatic v0.33, and paired reads were merged with FLASH v1.2.11 to recover full CDR3 sequences. MiGEC v1.2.1b assigned V, D and J germline segments to the rearranged TCRbeta sequences. Clonotype statistics, along with Shannon-Wiener diversity indices, were calculated using VDJtools v1.0.0. To reduce sampling bias, subsequent analyses other than the diversity analysis used only the 250 most abundant clonotypes in each sample. TCRdb redid the processing of the public reads, applying fastp at Q25 and MiXCR, and retained in-frame beta chains. Records with the same CDR3 protein are collapsed into one entry carrying the most frequent genes and DNA. The V and J calls and clone size are TCRdb's, not the authors'. For this sample the table gives around 330,000 distinct CDR3 sequences, of which over 55% were detected only once. Roughly 9% of the sample lies in the top ten.

General conclusions and limits of the study: Because sequencing covered only the TCR beta chain and unpaired alpha chains were not captured, true repertoire diversity is likely underestimated. With just four or five patients in the study, the authors point out that the findings should be validated in a larger study. Since the samples were bulk and unsorted, there was no way to compare CD4+ and CD8+ T cell repertoires. Consistent with antigen-driven expansion, pairs of tumor regions showed higher repertoire overlap (mean around 36%) than either tumor-adjacent pairs (approximately 17%) or tumor-blood pairs (around 14%). A significantly larger repertoire fraction was made up by the top 250 clones in tumors than in blood (p = 0.039).

Concerning this clonotype itself: The specificity of this receptor is unknown. Base qualities are not at hand, and no much larger clone is one base apart.

The material sequenced was peripheral blood. The sequence links TRBV11-1 to TRBJ2-3; TRBD2 is a weak D gene call, 5 bases matching. The clonotype originates from a man aged 35 to 55 with primary liver carcinoma and hepatitis B virus infection. Here the CDR3 is given as CASSSGRNSVGTRTDTQYF. Read as DNA, the sequence is TGTGCCAGCAGCTCTGGGAGAAACTCTGTTGGAACCCGCACAGATACGCAGTATTTT.